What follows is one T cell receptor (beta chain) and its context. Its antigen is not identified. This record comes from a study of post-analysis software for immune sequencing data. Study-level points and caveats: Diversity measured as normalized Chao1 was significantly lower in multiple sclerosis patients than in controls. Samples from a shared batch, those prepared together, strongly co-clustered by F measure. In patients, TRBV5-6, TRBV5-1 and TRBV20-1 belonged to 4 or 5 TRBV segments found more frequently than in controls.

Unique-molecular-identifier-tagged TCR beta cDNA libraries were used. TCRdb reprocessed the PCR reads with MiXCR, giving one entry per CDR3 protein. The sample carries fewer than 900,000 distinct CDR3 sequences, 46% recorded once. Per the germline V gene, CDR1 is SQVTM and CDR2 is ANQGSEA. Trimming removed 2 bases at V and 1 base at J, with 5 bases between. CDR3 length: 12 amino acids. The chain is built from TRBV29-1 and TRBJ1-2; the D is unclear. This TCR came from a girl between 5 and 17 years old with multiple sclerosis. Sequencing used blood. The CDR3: CSVENSNYGYTF. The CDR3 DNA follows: TGCAGCGTTGAAAACAGTAACTATGGCTACACCTTC.